This note documents a single TCR beta chain sequence. This sample is drawn from a study of regulatory T cells in long-lasting Graves disease. Looked up from germline, CDR1 is SEHNR and CDR2 is FQNEAQ (reference sequence). The CDR3 is made up of 13 amino acids. V lost 5 bases, J lost 6 bases, and 13 bases lay in between. Time point defined: newly diagnosed GD, antithyroid drugs for less than 3 months. Preparation of the TCR library used RNA extracted from PBMCs. With iRepertoire HTBI primers and Arm-PCR of CDR3 regions, TCR beta libraries were built. TCRdb ran MiXCR on the multiplex PCR reads and lists one entry per CDR3 protein. Of 400,000 to 500,000 distinct CDR3 sequences in the sample, around 15% were seen once. Another study also made use of these data, one on T cells in Graves' hyperthyroidism and ophthalmopathy. In that study: Stable disease denoted Graves' hyperthyroidism without ophthalmopathy progression within 18 months. Patients with ophthalmopathy were separated from those with stable hyperthyroidism by a 13 V-J model.

The gene calls are TRBV7-9 and TRBJ1-2, with D perhaps matching TRBD1 (5 bases). This clonotype was sampled from a woman in her fifties or sixties with Graves disease. Material: peripheral blood mononuclear cells (PBMCs), obtained at new diagnosis, from a patient treated with antithyroid drugs. The CDR3 nucleotides read TGTGCCAGCAGCAGGGACTTCCAGGATGGCTACACCTTC. It codes for CASSRDFQDGYTF. The variable domain in full, completed from reference TRBV7-9 and TRBJ1-2, reads DTGVSQNPRHKITKRGQNVTFRCDPISEHNRLYWYRQTLGQGPEFLTYFQNEAQLEKSRLLSDRFSAERPKGSFSTLEIQRTEQGDSAMYLCASSRDFQDGYTFGSGTRLTVV.